The following is a TCR beta chain sequence with its context. Its antigen is still unknown. The sample is drawn from a study of T cell repertoires in cytomegalovirus infection. Study details: Evidence of both CMV infection and a matching HLA type came from public TCR beta signatures.

TCRdb re-derived calls from the reads in MiXCR, one entry per CDR3 protein. This table holds hundreds of thousands of distinct CDR3 sequences, about 9.1% found once. The CDR3 runs 15 residues. CDR1 is SGHDT and CDR2 is YYEEEE in the germline V gene. V shed 3 bases, J shed 6 bases, and the junction held 8 bases outside the gene matches. Study-wide results and limits: HLA-C-restricted, CMV-specific TCR beta clonotypes were dominant ex vivo. The study identified carriers of CMV plus the relevant HLA from cumulative public TCR beta family frequency.

The TCR originated in a human donor in good health (CMV status not recorded). Some clones in this sample may be carry-over from other donors' samples. J is TRBJ2-4 and V is TRBV5-6, with 8 bases matching TRBD1. Input material: PBMCs. In DNA, the CDR3 is TGTGCCAGCAGCTCGACCGGACAGGGCAGAAACATTCAGTACTTC. Translating gives CASSSTGQGRNIQYF.